The present entry profiles one T cell receptor beta chain with its context. This sample is drawn from a study of blood T cell repertoires in COVID-19. Study information: Researchers got acute and convalescent COVID-19 samples from the United States, Italy and Spain. From T cells, B-cell-depleted T cells, or PBMCs came the material, which was cDNA or gDNA.

Followed longitudinally, the Seattle patients had been enrolled during active infection. Authors' analysis steps: The assay estimated nucleated cells by amplifying reference gene primers. Clones were sequenced by immunoSEQ multiplex PCR, and TCRdb holds only the in-frame ones, with some missing. V, J and clone size are those of that table, while D and trimming were read from the DNA. The sample has a few hundred thousand clones; approximately 88% are singletons. This TCR was recovered from a woman in her sixties or seventies with COVID-19, enrolled during active disease. Sequenced sample: peripheral blood.

As DNA, the CDR3 is TGTGCCAGCAGCTTAGTGACAGGGGAAGGCCTGGGCGGCTACACCTTC. Its translation: CASSLVTGEGLGGYTF. This chain joins TRBV7-2 and TRBJ1-2; 8 positions match TRBD1. The germline CDR1 and CDR2 sequences are SGHTA and FQGNSA. V trimming: 1 base; J trimming: 8 bases; junction bases outside the gene matches: 12. The CDR3 runs to 16 residues.